Following are 30 T cell receptor beta chains from one sample sequenced in a study of blood T cell repertoires in COVID-19. Generated by immunoSEQ multiplex PCR, the TCRdb table keeps only in-frame clones and is missing some. Of about 300,000 clones listed, just under 90% are singletons. Sequencing was done on a sample of peripheral blood. These receptors were taken from a woman in her forties or fifties with COVID-19, enrolled during active disease.

This clone was detected only a few times. V usage is TRBV7-2 and J usage is TRBJ2-2, with TRBD2 as a possible D gene (5 bases). Germline CDR1 and CDR2: SGHTA and FQGNSA. This CDR3 spans 16 amino acids. Trimming took 3 bases from V and 4 from J, leaving 15 bases between them. CDR3 loop: CASSLGAWTGTGELFF. CDR3 in DNA: TGTGCCAGCAGCTTGGGAGCCTGGACGGGCACCGGGGAGCTGTTTTTT. Supplemented by reference TRBV7-2 and TRBJ2-2, the full variable domain reads GAGVSQSPSNKVTEKGKDVELRCDPISGHTALYWYRQSLGQGLEFLIYFQGNSAPDKSGLPSDRFSAERTGGSVSTLTIQRTQQEDSAVYLCASSLGAWTGTGELFFGEGSRLTVL.

The chain uses TRBV9 and TRBJ2-2; 10 bases map to TRBD2. CDR3 length: 16 residues. CDR1 and CDR2 from the germline V gene are SGDLS and YYNGEE. With 5 bases clipped from V and 7 bases from J, the junction kept 11 bases outside the gene matches. CDR3 coding DNA: TGTGCCAGCAGAAGAAGTCTAGCGGGAGAAGGCGGGGAGCTGTTTTTT. Protein product: CASRRSLAGEGGELFF.

This clone was seen more than once but under ten times. The chain joins TRBV3-1 (or the pseudogene TRBV3-2) to TRBJ1-6; TRBD1 matches 8 bases. The V and J ends lost 1 base and 0 bases, in that order; junction bases with no gene match: 5. CDR3 length: 18 residues. The germline V gene has CDR1 LGHDT and CDR2 YNNKEL (reference sequence). The CDR3 region is CASSQGGTGSSYNSPLHF. As DNA, the CDR3 is TGTGCCAGCAGCCAAGGCGGGACAGGTAGCTCCTATAATTCACCCCTCCACTTT.

The chain combines TRBV6-5 with TRBJ1-1; TRBD1 matches 9 bases. Germline V gives CDR1 MNHEY, CDR2 SVGAGI. There are 15 residues in the CDR3. V lost 6 bases and J lost 4; bases outside the gene matches: 9. The CDR3 DNA is TGTGCCAGCAGCCGGACAGGGGTAGGGAGCACTGAAGCTTTCTTT. Translated, it gives CASSRTGVGSTEAFF.

The V call is TRBV6-5, the J call TRBJ2-7; 9 positions match TRBD1. Trimming took 6 bases from V and 3 from J; bases not matched to a gene: 3. The CDR3 runs to 13 residues. Per germline, CDR1 MNHEY and CDR2 SVGAGI. The CDR3, as DNA: TGTGCCAGCAGAACAGGGGGCGGCTACGAGCAGTACTTC. This codes for CASRTGGGYEQYF.

The chain employs TRBV6-1 and TRBJ2-3, with a weak D call TRBD1 (5 bases). The V and J ends lost 2 bases and 0 bases respectively, with 9 bases between them. CDR1 is MNHNS, CDR2 SASEGT, per germline. This CDR3 has 15 amino acids. The CDR3 sequence: CASSEFQGSTDTQYF. In DNA form, the CDR3 reads TGTGCCAGCAGTGAATTTCAGGGTAGCACAGATACGCAGTATTTT.

The gene calls are TRBV18 and TRBJ1-3; 10 nucleotides line up with TRBD1. Germline trimming cut 0 bases from V and 2 bases from J; bases unmatched to any gene: 13. The CDR3 covers 20 residues. Germline values: CDR1 KGHSH, CDR2 LQKENI. CDR3 bases: TGTGCCAGCTCACCACCGCGAGGGACAGGGGAACAGTCTCCTGGAAACACCATATATTTT. This codes for CASSPPRGTGEQSPGNTIYF.

This clone occurred once. V gene TRBV24-1 combines with J gene TRBJ2-3; possible D gene TRBD2, 5 bases. The CDR3 spans 16 residues. Germline V gene lookup returns CDR1 KGHDR and CDR2 SFDVKD. V dropped 2 bases and J dropped 1 base, with 12 bases sitting between them. In DNA form, the CDR3 reads TGTGCCACCAGTGATTCGATAGCCGGGGGCACAGATACGCAGTATTTT. Protein: CATSDSIAGGTDTQYF.

The chain recombines TRBV13 with TRBJ2-7; TRBD1 might be the D (6 bases). Trimming removed 3 bases from V and 2 bases from J, with 8 bases in between. CDR3 size: 13 residues. Germline CDR1 PRHDT, CDR2 FYEKMQ (reference sequence). The DNA of the CDR3 is TGTGCCAGCAGCTTGGACAGCACCTACGAGCAGTACTTC. It encodes CASSLDSTYEQYF.

The chain combines TRBV7-9 with TRBJ1-1; 7 nucleotides match TRBD1. CDR1 and CDR2 from the germline V gene are SEHNR and FQNEAQ (reference sequence). This CDR3 spans 14 amino acids. V shed 6 bases and J 4 bases; nucleotides not matched to a gene: 8. The CDR3: CASRTQGEVTEAFF. Written as DNA, the CDR3 is TGTGCCAGCAGGACCCAGGGGGAGGTCACTGAAGCTTTCTTT.

V is TRBV7-2 and J is TRBJ2-1; D is perhaps TRBD1 (7 bases). Trimming cost V 5 bases and J 3 bases, with 23 bases left between them. CDR3 length: 18 amino acids. From germline, CDR1 is SGHTA and CDR2 FQGNSA. The CDR3 sequence is CASSDAGGRGRFYNEQFF. The CDR3 coding sequence is TGTGCCAGCAGCGATGCCGGGGGTAGGGGGCGTTTCTACAATGAGCAGTTCTTC.

The chain links TRBV29-1 to TRBJ2-1, with 7 bases fitting TRBD2. The germline CDR1 and CDR2 sequences are SQVTM and ANQGSEA. Unmatched junction bases numbered 17, after V lost 7 bases and J lost 14 bases. CDR3 length: 13 amino acids. Written as DNA, the CDR3 is TGCAGCGGTATGAGGATTATTGGGAGGGTGGAGTTCTTC. Amino acid sequence: CSGMRIIGRVEFF.

This rearrangement joins TRBV24-1 to TRBJ2-1, with D tentatively TRBD2 (6 bases). This CDR3 comprises 15 residues. Germline V CDR1 and CDR2: KGHDR, SFDVKD. Trimming left V 3 bases short and J 6 bases short, with 14 bases between. CDR3 nucleotides: TGTGCCACCAGTGATCGCCCACGGGACTTCAATGAGCAGTTCTTC. Translation: CATSDRPRDFNEQFF.

The rearrangement uses TRBV19 and TRBJ2-3; D may be TRBD1 (6 bases). Per germline, CDR1 LNHDA and CDR2 SQIVND (reference sequence). This CDR3 region has 15 residues. Trimming stripped 5 bases from V and 1 base from J, with 13 bases between. CDR3 residues: CASSPGTPGTDTQYF. The CDR3 DNA sequence: TGTGCCAGTAGTCCTGGGACACCCGGCACAGATACGCAGTATTTT.

V gene TRBV5-8 combines with J gene TRBJ1-2, with D tentatively TRBD1 (6 bases). V was cut by 2 bases and J by 6 bases, with 14 bases left in between. The CDR3 spans 14 residues. The germline V gene has CDR1 SGHTS and CDR2 YDEGEE. CDR3: CASSFLIQGHGYTF. CDR3 bases: TGTGCCAGCAGCTTCCTTATCCAGGGGCATGGCTACACCTTC.

V gene TRBV7-2 combines with J gene TRBJ2-7; 9 nucleotides match TRBD1. Germline V gene lookup returns CDR1 SGHTA and CDR2 FQGNSA. This CDR3 has 15 residues. The V segment lost 5 bases and the J segment 1 base; nucleotides outside the gene matches: 6. DNA for the CDR3: TGTGCCAGCAGCCTGGGACAGGGACGATCCTACGAGCAGTACTTC. Translating it yields CASSLGQGRSYEQYF.

This rearrangement joins TRBV3-1 (or the pseudogene TRBV3-2) to TRBJ1-6, with no clear D. CDR1 is LGHDT and CDR2 is YNNKEL in the germline V gene (reference sequence). Trimming took off 3 bases at V and 4 bases at J, with 19 bases between the two ends. The CDR3 is 18 residues long. The CDR3 DNA reads TGTGCCAGCAGCCAGTCACAGCTATGGCCGCGTTATAATTCACCCCTCCACTTT. Protein product: CASSQSQLWPRYNSPLHF.

The rearrangement links TRBV2 to TRBJ2-7, with 11 bases fitting TRBD1. Trimming took 5 bases from V and 7 from J; bases not matched to a gene: 7. Germline V gene data show CDR1 as SNHLY and CDR2 as FYNNEI. This CDR3 contains 14 residues. The CDR3 loop is CASSPGTGGGEQYF. The DNA of the CDR3 is TGTGCCAGCAGTCCCGGGACAGGGGGTGGTGAGCAGTACTTC.

The J gene is TRBJ2-3, the V gene TRBV2; 16 bases agree with TRBD2. The germline gives CDR1 SNHLY, CDR2 FYNNEI. This CDR3 spans 19 amino acids. The V segment lost 3 bases and the J segment 0 bases; nucleotides outside the gene matches: 6. CDR3 protein: CASSDPGTSGRESTDTQYF. CDR3 nucleotide sequence: TGTGCCAGCAGTGATCCAGGGACTAGCGGGAGGGAAAGCACAGATACGCAGTATTTT.

The V and J genes are TRBV3-1 (or the pseudogene TRBV3-2) and TRBJ2-5, with 10 positions matching TRBD2. V lost 5 bases and J lost 2; bases outside the gene matches: 11. The CDR3 sequence is 17 residues long. CDR1 is LGHDT and CDR2 is YNNKEL in the germline V gene (reference sequence). This chain's CDR3 is CASSYGGRAGGQETQYF. As DNA, the CDR3 is TGTGCCAGCAGCTATGGAGGGAGAGCGGGGGGGCAAGAGACCCAGTACTTC.

The chain joins TRBV29-1 to TRBJ2-1; weak D call: TRBD1 (6 bases). The V end was cut by 5 bases, the J end by 4 bases, with 12 bases between. Germline assignment: CDR1 SQVTM and CDR2 ANQGSEA. This CDR3 contains 13 residues. The CDR3 bases are TGCAGCGTTAGCAGGGGATTTTACAATGAGCAGTTCTTC. Amino acid sequence: CSVSRGFYNEQFF.

The rearrangement links TRBV5-6 to TRBJ2-3, with 9 bases fitting TRBD1. Germline V lookup: CDR1 SGHDT, CDR2 YYEEEE. Trimming took 3 bases from V and 2 from J; bases not matched to a gene: 10. This CDR3 region has 17 residues. The CDR3 sequence: CASSYLTGTGPTDTQYF. The CDR3 coding sequence is TGTGCCAGCAGCTACCTAACCGGGACAGGGCCCACAGATACGCAGTATTTT.

Points on this clone: The same CDR3 is also encoded by other DNA sequences in this sample. This chain uses TRBV7-2 with TRBJ2-7; possibly TRBD1 for D (5 bases). Trimming took 2 bases from V and 0 from J, leaving 8 bases between them. The germline V gene has CDR1 SGHTA and CDR2 FQGNSA. The CDR3 runs to 14 residues. In DNA form, the CDR3 reads TGTGCCAGCAGCTTAAGACAGTTCTCCTACGAGCAGTACTTC. Translation gives CASSLRQFSYEQYF.

The chain links TRBV6-5 to TRBJ2-1; possibly TRBD2 for D (6 bases). In germline, CDR1 is MNHEY, CDR2 SVGAGI. The V end was cut by 2 bases, the J end by 15 bases, with 11 bases between. This CDR3 spans 11 amino acids. The CDR3 reads CASSYGGVAFF. The CDR3 nucleotides read TGTGCCAGCAGTTACGGAGGGGTTGCGTTCTTC.

The chain has TRBV27 and TRBJ2-1; TRBD2 aligns across 12 bases. V shed 11 bases, J shed 12 bases, and the junction held 14 bases outside the gene matches. From germline, CDR1 is MNHEY and CDR2 SMNVEV (reference sequence). The CDR3 consists of 14 residues. Written as DNA, the CDR3 is TGTGCCGCCAGGGGACTAGCGGGTGGATTGACGCAGTTCTTC. As protein: CAARGLAGGLTQFF.

The chain's CDR3 is CATVKRAGGSETQYF. CDR3 nucleotides: TGTGCCACTGTCAAACGAGCGGGAGGGTCAGAGACCCAGTACTTC. This chain connects TRBV5-4 to TRBJ2-5; 10 nucleotides line up with TRBD2. V lost 9 bases, J lost 4 bases, and 12 bases stayed unmatched. This CDR3 region has 15 residues. CDR1 SGHNT and CDR2 YYREEE come from the germline V gene (reference sequence).

In this sample, this clone turned up once. The chain is built from TRBV10-1 and TRBJ1-5; D not resolved. CDR1 is WNHNN and CDR2 is SYGVQD in the germline V gene (reference sequence). The V end lost 6 bases, the J end lost 3 bases, and 18 bases lay between the germline ends. The CDR3 spans 16 residues. The CDR3 DNA follows: TGCGCCAGCAGGAGACCCCTAGACGGAAACAATCAGCCCCAGCATTTT. It yields the protein CASRRPLDGNNQPQHF.

The V gene is TRBV27, the J gene TRBJ2-2, with 7 bases identical to TRBD1. Germline V gives CDR1 MNHEY, CDR2 SMNVEV (reference sequence). The CDR3 extends over 15 amino acids. Unmatched junction bases numbered 10, after V lost 9 bases and J lost 3 bases. The CDR3 DNA is TGTGCCAGTGCTCGGAGACAGGGCTACACCGGGGAGCTGTTTTTT. Residues: CASARRQGYTGELFF.

The chain employs TRBV30 and TRBJ1-4; TRBD1 might be the D (5 bases). Per the germline V gene, CDR1 is GTSNPN and CDR2 is SVGIG (reference sequence). The germline V and J ends were trimmed by 1 base and 7 bases, with 16 bases remaining between them. The CDR3 extends over 15 amino acids. CDR3 sequence (DNA): TGTGCCTGGAGTGCGTCGGTAGGCGGGGCTGAAAAACTGTTTTTT. This codes for CAWSASVGGAEKLFF.

As DNA, the CDR3 is TGTGCCAGTCGCGAAGGGGGGACTAGCACCTACGAGCAGTACTTC. Protein sequence: CASREGGTSTYEQYF. The chain recombines TRBV19 with TRBJ2-7; the match to TRBD2 covers 9 bases. With 8 bases clipped from V and 2 bases from J, the junction kept 10 bases outside the gene matches. The germline gives CDR1 LNHDA, CDR2 SQIVND (reference sequence). The length of the CDR3 is 15 residues.